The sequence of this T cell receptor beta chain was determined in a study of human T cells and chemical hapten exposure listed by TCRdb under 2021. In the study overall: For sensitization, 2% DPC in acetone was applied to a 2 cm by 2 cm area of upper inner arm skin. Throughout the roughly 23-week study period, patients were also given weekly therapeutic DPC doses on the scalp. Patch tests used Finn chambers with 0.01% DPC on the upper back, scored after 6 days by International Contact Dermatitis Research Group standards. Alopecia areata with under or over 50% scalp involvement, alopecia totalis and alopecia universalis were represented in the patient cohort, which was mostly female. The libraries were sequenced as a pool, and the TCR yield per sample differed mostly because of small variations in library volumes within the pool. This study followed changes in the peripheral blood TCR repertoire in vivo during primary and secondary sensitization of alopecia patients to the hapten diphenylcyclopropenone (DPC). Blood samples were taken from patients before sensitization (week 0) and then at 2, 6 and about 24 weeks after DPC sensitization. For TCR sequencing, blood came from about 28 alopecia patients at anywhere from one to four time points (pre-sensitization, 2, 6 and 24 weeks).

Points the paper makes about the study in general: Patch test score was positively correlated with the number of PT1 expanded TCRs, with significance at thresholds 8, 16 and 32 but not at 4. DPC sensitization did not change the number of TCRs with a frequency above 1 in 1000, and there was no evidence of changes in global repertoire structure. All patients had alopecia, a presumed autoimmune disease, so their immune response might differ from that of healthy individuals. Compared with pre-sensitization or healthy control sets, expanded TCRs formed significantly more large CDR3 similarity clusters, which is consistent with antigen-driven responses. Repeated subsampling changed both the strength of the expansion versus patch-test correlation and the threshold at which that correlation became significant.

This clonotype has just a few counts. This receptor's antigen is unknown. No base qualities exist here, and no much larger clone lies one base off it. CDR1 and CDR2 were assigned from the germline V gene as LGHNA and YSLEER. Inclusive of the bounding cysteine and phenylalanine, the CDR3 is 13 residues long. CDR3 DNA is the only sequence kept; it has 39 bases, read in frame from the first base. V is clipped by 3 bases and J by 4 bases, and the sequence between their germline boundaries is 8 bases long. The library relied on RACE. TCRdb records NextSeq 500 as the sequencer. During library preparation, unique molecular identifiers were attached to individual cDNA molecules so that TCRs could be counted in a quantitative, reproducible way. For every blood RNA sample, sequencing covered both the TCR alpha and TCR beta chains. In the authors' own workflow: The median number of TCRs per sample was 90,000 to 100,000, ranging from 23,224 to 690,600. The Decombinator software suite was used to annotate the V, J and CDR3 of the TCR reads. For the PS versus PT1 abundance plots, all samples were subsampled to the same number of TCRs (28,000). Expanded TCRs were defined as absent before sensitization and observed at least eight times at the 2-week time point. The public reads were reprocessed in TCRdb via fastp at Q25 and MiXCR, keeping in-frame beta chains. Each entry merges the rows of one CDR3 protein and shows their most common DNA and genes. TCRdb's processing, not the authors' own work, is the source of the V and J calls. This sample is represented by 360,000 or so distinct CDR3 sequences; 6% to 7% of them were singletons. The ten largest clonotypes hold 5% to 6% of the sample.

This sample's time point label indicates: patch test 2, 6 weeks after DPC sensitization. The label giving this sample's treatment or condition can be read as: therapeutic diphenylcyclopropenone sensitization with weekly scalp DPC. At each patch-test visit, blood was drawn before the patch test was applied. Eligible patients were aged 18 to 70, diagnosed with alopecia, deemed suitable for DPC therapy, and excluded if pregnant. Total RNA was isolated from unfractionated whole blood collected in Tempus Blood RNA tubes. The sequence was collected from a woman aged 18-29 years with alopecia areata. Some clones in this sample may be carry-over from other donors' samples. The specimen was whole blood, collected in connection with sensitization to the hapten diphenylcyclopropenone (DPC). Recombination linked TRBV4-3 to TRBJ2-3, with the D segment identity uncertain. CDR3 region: CASSQAAADTQYF. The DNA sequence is TGCGCCAGCAGCCAGGCCGCTGCAGATACGCAGTATTTT.